This T cell receptor beta chain stems from a study of ipilimumab plus nivolumab after autologous stem cell transplantation. Study at large: Typical patient got 5 ipilimumab doses and seven to nine nivolumab doses (median). DLBCL patients had primary refractory or relapsed disease.

There are 15 residues in the CDR3. Deletions cut 1 base from V and 4 bases from J, with 13 bases between. Per germline, CDR1 SNHLY and CDR2 FYNNEI. The method was immunoSEQ multiplex PCR; TCRdb's version includes in-frame clones alone and lacks a portion of them. The profile covers roughly 25,000 clones, with 86% appearing a single time and around 5.2% taken by the ten largest. Ipilimumab, 1 mg/kg, started 14 to 28 days after autologous transplant. The TCR sequence derives from a male donor with diffuse large B-cell lymphoma. This rearrangement joins TRBV2 to TRBJ1-1; D is undetermined. Source: PBMCs, taken in a trial of ipilimumab plus nivolumab as post-transplant consolidation. For the CDR3, the DNA is TGTGCCAGCAGTGAAGTCTCACCGGGGTCCACTGAAGCTTTCTTT. Translating it yields CASSEVSPGSTEAFF.